The 19 T cell receptor beta chains reported below all come from one sample, sequenced in a study of T cells in Graves' hyperthyroidism and ophthalmopathy. Amplified regions were TCR beta CDR3 sequences from RNA transcripts. The HTBI set primed first-round TCR CDR3 RT-PCR. TCRdb re-analysed the multiplex PCR reads in MiXCR, keeping a single row per CDR3 protein. The data hold nearly 250,000 distinct CDR3 sequences, with about a sixth observed a single time. What was sequenced was blood. These receptors originate from a woman aged 18-29 years with Graves' ophthalmopathy.

This clonotype has a count of ten or more. The V and J genes are TRBV19 and TRBJ2-3, with D possibly called TRBD1 or TRBD2 (6 bases each). This CDR3 comprises 15 residues. Trimming cost V 5 bases and J 8 bases, with 20 bases left between them. Germline V gene sequence: CDR1 LNHDA, CDR2 SQIVND (reference sequence). CDR3 DNA: TGTGCCAGTAGTTCCGGAGGGGGAGCAGCGTCTACGCAGTATTTT. Its translation is CASSSGGGAASTQYF. Drawing the rest from reference TRBV19 and TRBJ2-3, the complete variable domain is DGGITQSPKYLFRKEGQNVTLSCEQNLNHDAMYWYRQDPGQGLRLIYYSQIVNDFQKGDIAEGYSVSREKKESFPLTVTSAQKNPTAFYLCASSSGGGAASTQYFGPGTRLTVL.

This clonotype was counted at least ten times. The genes are TRBV7-2 and TRBJ2-7; possible D gene TRBD2, 6 bases. CDR1 and CDR2 (germline): SGHTA, FQGNSA. V lost 1 base, J lost 2 bases, and 9 bases lay in between. The CDR3 spans 14 residues. CDR3 sequence (DNA): TGTGCCAGCAGCTTAGTAGCGGAGACCTACGAGCAGTACTTC. Amino acid sequence: CASSLVAETYEQYF.

This clonotype was observed at least ten times. The rearrangement joins TRBV19 to TRBJ1-5; D remains ambiguous. The V gene's germline CDR1 is LNHDA and CDR2 SQIVND (reference sequence). The CDR3 has 13 amino acids. V shed 0 bases and J shed 6 bases, with 6 bases lying between them. CDR3 protein: CASSIEGSQPQHF. The CDR3 DNA is TGTGCCAGTAGTATAGAGGGAAGTCAGCCCCAGCATTTT.

The sample holds many counts of this clonotype. The chain combines TRBV28 with TRBJ2-7, with TRBD2 matching 9 bases. The V gene's germline CDR1 is MDHEN and CDR2 SYDVKM. V lost 3 bases and J lost 4; bases outside the gene matches: 4. The CDR3 consists of 14 residues. Here the CDR3 reads CASSFASGVYEQYF. The CDR3 DNA sequence: TGTGCCAGCAGTTTCGCTAGCGGGGTTTACGAGCAGTACTTC.

This clonotype was observed at least ten times. V usage is TRBV11-3 and J usage is TRBJ2-6; 8 nucleotides align to TRBD2. CDR3 size: 19 residues. V lost 8 bases to trimming and J lost 0 bases; unmatched junction nucleotides: 15. The germline gives CDR1 SGHNT, CDR2 YENEEA. This CDR3 is CASHDTRGLAGSGANVLTF. The CDR3 DNA is TGTGCCAGCCACGACACCCGGGGGCTAGCGGGCTCTGGGGCCAACGTCCTGACTTTC.

The V gene is TRBV4-2, the J gene TRBJ2-7; D is possibly TRBD1 or TRBD2 (6 bases each). The germline V gene has CDR1 LGHNA and CDR2 YNFKEQ. This CDR3 is 14 amino acids long. V shed 0 bases and J shed 6 bases, with 12 bases lying between them. CDR3 nucleotide sequence: TGTGCCAGCAGCCAAGATCCGGGGGCGGGCGAGCAGTACTTC. Protein: CASSQDPGAGEQYF.

There are many counts of this clonotype. V and J are TRBV2 and TRBJ1-2; unclear D gene. The CDR3 is made up of 14 amino acids. The germline V gene encodes CDR1 SNHLY and CDR2 FYNNEI. V gave up 5 bases and J gave up 4 bases, with 14 bases separating them. This chain's CDR3 is CASSILSMAYGYTF. As DNA, the CDR3 is TGTGCCAGCAGTATCTTGTCCATGGCCTATGGCTACACCTTC.

There are many counts of this clonotype. The rearrangement links TRBV24-1 to TRBJ2-4; D might be TRBD1 or TRBD2, each matching 5 bases. The CDR3 is 14 amino acids. The V end was cut by 7 bases, the J end by 4 bases, with 13 bases between. Per germline, CDR1 KGHDR and CDR2 SFDVKD. As DNA, the CDR3 is TGTGCCACCAGAGGGGCCAGGGAGAAAAACATTCAGTACTTC. This sequence encodes CATRGAREKNIQYF.

This clonotype was counted many times. The chain recombines TRBV4-1 with TRBJ2-5, with D unclear. This CDR3 is built from 14 residues. Germline lookup yields CDR1 MGHRA and CDR2 YSYEKL. The V and J ends lost 1 base and 2 bases respectively, with 8 bases between them. The CDR3 DNA is TGCGCCAGCAGCCAAGTTGGGAAACAAGAGACCCAGTACTTC. Residues: CASSQVGKQETQYF.

There are many counts of this clonotype. This sequence joins TRBV6-8 and TRBJ2-5; 8 nucleotides align to TRBD2. From germline, CDR1 is MNHGY and CDR2 SAAAGT. This CDR3 contains 14 residues. The junction had 6 bases not matched to a gene; V was cut back by 2 bases and J by 7 bases. CDR3 in amino acids: CASSYGGGIVTQYF. DNA for the CDR3: TGTGCCAGCAGTTACGGCGGGGGGATAGTGACCCAGTACTTC.

In its sample, this clonotype was seen many times. The CDR3 region is CASGGALNTDTQYF. CDR3 bases: TGTGCCAGCGGCGGGGCCCTAAACACAGATACGCAGTATTTT. The chain has TRBV27 and TRBJ2-3; perhaps TRBD2 as D (6 bases). V lost 8 bases, J lost 2 bases, and 14 bases lay in between. The CDR3 is made up of 14 amino acids. In germline, CDR1 is MNHEY, CDR2 SMNVEV (reference sequence).

In its sample, this clonotype was seen many times. The J gene is TRBJ2-7, the V gene TRBV7-2; TRBD2 matches at 12 bases. The CDR3 is 16 amino acids. The germline gives CDR1 SGHTA, CDR2 FQGNSA. The trim removed 5 bases at V and 7 bases at J, leaving 12 bases unmatched. The CDR3 DNA reads TGTGCCAGCAGCCTGACTAGCGGGAGTCAGTGGGGAGAGCAGTACTTC. Translation: CASSLTSGSQWGEQYF.

There are many counts of this clonotype. This chain uses TRBV3-1 with TRBJ2-7, with D unclear. Trimming left V 2 bases short and J 5 bases short, with 7 bases between. Germline V gives CDR1 LGHDT, CDR2 YNNKEL (reference sequence). This CDR3 has 12 amino acids. CDR3 in amino acids: CASSQTRNEQYF. CDR3 nucleotide sequence: TGTGCCAGCAGCCAAACGAGGAACGAGCAGTACTTC.

At least ten counts were recorded for this clonotype. DNA of the CDR3: TGTGCCAGCAGTTACTCGGCGGGGTTCTACGAGCAGTACTTC. Encoded protein: CASSYSAGFYEQYF. The chain is built from TRBV6-5 and TRBJ2-7, with TRBD2 as a possible D gene (6 bases). The CDR3 is 14 residues long. The germline V gene has CDR1 MNHEY and CDR2 SVGAGI. With 0 bases removed from V and 3 bases from J, the gap between germline ends came to 9 bases.

This clonotype showed up just a few times. At one end the junction does not follow the germline gene, possibly because of a read error. The genes are TRBV2 and TRBJ2-1; 8 nucleotides align to TRBD2. This CDR3 is 13 amino acids long. The germline CDR1 and CDR2 sequences are SNHLY and FYNNEI. CDR3: CASSERPLAGDGF. The CDR3 coding sequence is TGTGCCAGCAGTGAACGACCTCTAGCGGGTGATGGCTTC. The complete variable domain, with remaining parts taken from reference TRBV2 and TRBJ2-1, reads EPEVTQTPSHQVTQMGQEVILRCVPISNHLYFYWYRQILGQKVEFLVSFYNNEISEKSEIFDDQFSVERPDGSNFTLKIRSTKLEDSAMYFCASSERPLAGDGFGPGTRLTVL.

This clonotype was seen a few times. This chain joins TRBV5-6 and TRBJ2-7; 9 bases agree with TRBD1. Germline V lookup: CDR1 SGHDT, CDR2 YYEEEE. Germline trimming cut 4 bases from V and 3 bases from J; bases unmatched to any gene: 8. The CDR3 runs to 15 residues. The CDR3 sequence is CASSTLGQGFYEQYF. The CDR3 DNA is TGTGCCAGCAGCACCCTAGGACAGGGGTTCTACGAGCAGTACTTC.

This clonotype was seen ten or more times. This chain connects TRBV28 to TRBJ2-2; D not certain. The CDR3 contains 13 residues. Trimming left V 8 bases short and J 1 base short, with 8 bases between. Germline assignment: CDR1 MDHEN and CDR2 SYDVKM. The CDR3 DNA sequence: TGTGCCAGCTACGCGGTGAACACCGGGGAGCTGTTTTTT. Translation gives CASYAVNTGELFF.

This clonotype occurred many times. The rearrangement links TRBV28 to TRBJ2-7, with a weak D call TRBD1 (6 bases). Trimming left V 4 bases short and J 0 bases short, with 13 bases between. In germline, CDR1 is MDHEN, CDR2 SYDVKM. The CDR3 has 15 amino acids. The CDR3 loop reads CASSSLGTPSYEQYF. CDR3 sequence (DNA): TGTGCCAGCAGTTCGCTTGGGACACCCTCCTACGAGCAGTACTTC.

This clonotype occurred many times. The chain uses TRBV12-3 or TRBV12-4 and TRBJ1-5, with 10 bases fitting TRBD1. V lost 6 bases and J lost 9; bases outside the gene matches: 17. The CDR3 has 17 residues. The CDR3 region is CASSSSTGGSVFWPQHF. The CDR3 DNA reads TGTGCCAGCAGCTCATCGACAGGGGGCTCAGTTTTTTGGCCCCAGCATTTT.